This TCR beta chain was retrieved from a study of radiation and T cells in renal cell carcinoma. The treatment: treatment-naive control, cytoreductive nephrectomy. The patient's renal cell carcinoma had clear cell pathology. The CDR3 covers 13 residues. Trimming at V came to 4 bases and at J to 5 bases, leaving 4 bases not matched to a gene. Looked up from germline, CDR1 is LNHDA and CDR2 is SQIVND (reference sequence). Only in-frame clones appear in the TCRdb table, and some are missing; sequencing was by immunoSEQ multiplex PCR. In the table there are over 9,000 clones, approximately 60% of which are singletons.

The starting material was tumor tissue, obtained from a patient whose treatment was nephrectomy without radiotherapy. The sequence was collected from a man aged 60 to 75 with renal cell carcinoma. The chain uses TRBV19 and TRBJ2-5, with 7 positions matching TRBD1. This chain's CDR3 is CASSRDRRETQYF. CDR3 coding DNA: TGTGCCAGTAGTAGGGACAGACGGGAGACCCAGTACTTC.